The clone carrying this TCR beta chain has just a few counts. Its antigen is undetermined. Germline V gene sequence: CDR1 MNHNS, CDR2 SASEGT. The CDR3 consists of 13 residues. Trimming cost V 10 bases and J 1 base; bases outside gene matches: 5. Sequencing used immunoSEQ multiplex PCR; TCRdb keeps in-frame clones, though not all of them. The profile shows about 81,000 clones, just over 90% of them singletons. The source of the sample is a study of human versus mouse CDR3 diversity and MHC coevolution. General study results and limits: Compared with mice, human CDR3s carried more deletions and insertions on average. About 6 MHC II alleles selected the human T cells.

Naive CD4 T cells were sorted as CD45RO-negative, CD62L-positive. The rearrangement links TRBV6-1 to TRBJ2-7; 9 nucleotides agree with TRBD1. This TCR derives from a person between 25 and 75 years old in good health. What was sequenced was naive CD4+ T cells from blood. Documented subset: CD45RO-negative CD62L-positive naive CD4 T cells. The CDR3 region is CATQGQGSYEQYF. In DNA, the CDR3 is TGTGCCACCCAGGGACAGGGATCCTACGAGCAGTACTTC.